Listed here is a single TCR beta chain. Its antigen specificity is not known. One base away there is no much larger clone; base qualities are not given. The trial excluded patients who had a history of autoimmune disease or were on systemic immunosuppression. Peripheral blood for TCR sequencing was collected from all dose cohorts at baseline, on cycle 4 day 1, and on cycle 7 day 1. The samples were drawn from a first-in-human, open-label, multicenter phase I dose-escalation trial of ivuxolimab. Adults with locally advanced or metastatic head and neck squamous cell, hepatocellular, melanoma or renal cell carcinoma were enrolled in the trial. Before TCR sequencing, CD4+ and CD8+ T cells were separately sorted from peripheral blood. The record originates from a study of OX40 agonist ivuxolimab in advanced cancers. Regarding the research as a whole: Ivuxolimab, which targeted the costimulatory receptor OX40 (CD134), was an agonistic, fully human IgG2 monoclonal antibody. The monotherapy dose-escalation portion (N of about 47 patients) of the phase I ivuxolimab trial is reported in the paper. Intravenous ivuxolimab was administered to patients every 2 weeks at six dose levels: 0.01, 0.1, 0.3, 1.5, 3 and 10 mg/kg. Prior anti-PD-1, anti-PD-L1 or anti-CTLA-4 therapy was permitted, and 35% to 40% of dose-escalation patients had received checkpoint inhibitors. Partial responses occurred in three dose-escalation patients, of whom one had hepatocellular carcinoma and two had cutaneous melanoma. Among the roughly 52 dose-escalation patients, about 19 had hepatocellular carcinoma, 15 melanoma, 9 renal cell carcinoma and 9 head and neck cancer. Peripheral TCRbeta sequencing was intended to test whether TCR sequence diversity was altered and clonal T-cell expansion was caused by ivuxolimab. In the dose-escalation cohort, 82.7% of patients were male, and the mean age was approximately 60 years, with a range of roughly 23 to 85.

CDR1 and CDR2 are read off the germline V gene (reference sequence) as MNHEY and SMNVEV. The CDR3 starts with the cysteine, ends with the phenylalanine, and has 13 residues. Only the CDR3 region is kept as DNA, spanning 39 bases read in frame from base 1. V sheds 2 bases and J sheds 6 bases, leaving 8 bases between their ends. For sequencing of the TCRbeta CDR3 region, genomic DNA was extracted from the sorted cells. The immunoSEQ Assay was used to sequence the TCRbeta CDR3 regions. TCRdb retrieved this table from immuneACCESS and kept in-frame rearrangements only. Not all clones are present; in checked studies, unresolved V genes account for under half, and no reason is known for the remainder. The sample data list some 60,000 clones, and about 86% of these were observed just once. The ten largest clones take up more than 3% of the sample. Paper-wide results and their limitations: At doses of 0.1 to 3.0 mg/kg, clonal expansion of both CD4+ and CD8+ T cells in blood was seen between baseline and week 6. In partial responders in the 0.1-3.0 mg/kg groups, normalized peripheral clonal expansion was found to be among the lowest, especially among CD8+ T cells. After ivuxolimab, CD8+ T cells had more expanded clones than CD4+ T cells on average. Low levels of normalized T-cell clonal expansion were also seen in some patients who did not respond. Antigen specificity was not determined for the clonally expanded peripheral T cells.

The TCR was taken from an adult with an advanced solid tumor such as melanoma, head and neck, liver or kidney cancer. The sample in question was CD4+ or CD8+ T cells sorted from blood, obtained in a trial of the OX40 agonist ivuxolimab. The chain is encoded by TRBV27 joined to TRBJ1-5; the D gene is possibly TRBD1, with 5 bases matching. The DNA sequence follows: TGTGCCAGCAGTTTAAGGGGCGCTCAGCCCCAGCATTTT. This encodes CASSLRGAQPQHF.